This T cell receptor beta chain derives from a study of cytotoxic CD8 clonotypes in ibrutinib-treated CLL. Whole-study findings and limits: Clonality increased at ibrutinib response and stayed stable in sustained remission. At progression, however, it fell back toward baseline.

Note on this clone: The antigen is unknown.

The method was immunoSEQ multiplex PCR; TCRdb's version includes in-frame clones alone and lacks a portion of them. The repertoire holds approximately 320,000 clones, with 67% as singletons. With 2 bases clipped from V and 7 bases from J, the junction kept 2 bases outside the gene matches. Germline CDR1 is MNHEY and CDR2 is SVGAGI. The CDR3 consists of 14 residues. The receptor comes from a human donor with chronic lymphocytic leukemia. The rearrangement links TRBV6-5 to TRBJ2-7; 13 positions match TRBD2. The input for sequencing was PBMCs, taken after 36 months of ibrutinib treatment. Here the CDR3 reads CASSYAGLAGEQYF. The CDR3, as DNA: TGTGCCAGCAGTTACGCGGGACTAGCGGGAGAGCAGTACTTC.